The sequence of this T cell receptor (beta chain) was determined in a study of T cells after posttransplantation cyclophosphamide. Trimming left V 3 bases short and J 3 bases short, with 16 bases between. Germline loops: CDR1 WNHNN, CDR2 SYGVQD (reference sequence). This CDR3 comprises 16 residues. This clone was detected ten times or more. Measured with immunoSEQ multiplex PCR; TCRdb has only the in-frame clones, and not every one. Recorded here are over 20,000 clones, none singletons. On the day of bone marrow donation, the related graft donor provided peripheral blood. This TCR came from a man between 50 and 59 years old in good health, CMV-negative, and a related stem cell transplant donor. The chain employs TRBV10-1 and TRBJ2-3; tentatively, D is TRBD1 (6 bases). The sample taken for sequencing was PBMCs. The CDR3 DNA is TGCGCCAGCAGTGATCAGGGGAGCAAAAGGACAGATACGCAGTATTTT. This codes for CASSDQGSKRTDTQYF.